This is a list of T cell receptor beta chains from one sample in a study of OX40 agonist ivuxolimab in advanced cancers. Measured with immunoSEQ multiplex PCR; TCRdb has only the in-frame clones, and not every one. The data contain under 200,000 clones, roughly 94% of them singletons. Sequenced material: CD4+ or CD8+ T cells sorted from blood, taken in a trial of the OX40 agonist ivuxolimab. These TCRs come from an adult with an advanced solid tumor such as melanoma, head and neck, liver or kidney cancer. Both conserved end residues are part of each CDR3. The D gene is left open where the match is weak. Not every row has a clone size; where given, it reads once, few, many or a size class.

J gene | clone size | D gene | V gene | CDR3 protein | CDR3 DNA
TRBJ2-7 | NA | NA | TRBV28 | CASSLGGTTGEQYF | TGTGCCAGCAGTTTAGGGGGGACAACAGGGGAGCAGTACTTC
TRBJ1-5 | NA | NA | TRBV5-6 | CASSLWQGGSNQPQHF | TGTGCCAGCAGCTTGTGGCAGGGTGGAAGCAATCAGCCCCAGCATTTT
TRBJ2-3 | NA | NA | TRBV5-6 | CASSLRSGSADTQYF | TGTGCCAGCAGCCTTCGGTCAGGGTCGGCAGATACGCAGTATTTT
TRBJ2-5 | NA | TRBD2 | TRBV6-4 | CASSPIAGGQETQYF | TGTGCCAGCAGTCCCATAGCGGGGGGGCAAGAGACCCAGTACTTC
TRBJ2-1 | NA | NA | TRBV6-1 | CASSDPTYNEQFF | TGTGCCAGCAGTGACCCCACGTACAATGAGCAGTTCTTC
TRBJ1-3 | NA | NA | TRBV25-1 | CASSSRTLVSGNTIYF | TGTGCCAGCAGTAGCCGGACGCTAGTCTCTGGAAACACCATATATTTT
TRBJ1-1 | NA | NA | TRBV27 | CASSLMLSTEAFF | TGTGCCAGCAGTTTAATGTTATCGACCGAAGCTTTCTTT
TRBJ2-3 | NA | NA | TRBV19 | CASIPTGITDTQYF | TGTGCCAGTATCCCAACTGGAATCACAGATACGCAGTATTTT
TRBJ1-1 | NA | TRBD1 | TRBV19 | CASIIGQGSTEAFF | TGTGCCAGTATCATAGGACAGGGTAGTACTGAAGCTTTCTTT
TRBJ2-7 | NA | TRBD1 | TRBV6-1 | CASSLRTGGSYEQYF | TGTGCCAGCAGCCTCCGGACAGGGGGAAGTTACGAGCAGTACTTC
TRBJ1-2 | NA | NA | TRBV4-3 | CASSFGEDYGYTF | TGCGCCAGCAGCTTCGGAGAGGACTATGGCTACACCTTC
TRBJ2-5 | NA | NA | TRBV25-1 | CASSGTPSETQYF | TGTGCCAGCAGTGGGACGCCTTCGGAGACCCAGTACTTC
TRBJ2-7 | NA | NA | TRBV18 | CASSPPGSLNEQYF | TGTGCCAGCTCACCACCAGGGTCTTTAAACGAGCAGTACTTC
TRBJ2-3 | NA | NA | TRBV6-5 | CASSWQGTTDTQYF | TGTGCCAGCAGTTGGCAGGGAACCACAGATACGCAGTATTTT
TRBJ1-3 | NA | TRBD1 | TRBV7-9 | CASPSEGTGSSGNTIYF | TGTGCCAGCCCGTCCGAGGGGACAGGGAGTTCCGGAAACACCATATATTTT
TRBJ1-2 | few | TRBD1 | TRBV9 | CASRDGQGTNNYGYTF | TGTGCCAGCAGAGACGGACAGGGAACAAATAACTATGGCTACACCTTC
TRBJ2-7 | few | NA | TRBV7-2 | CASSPQYEQYF | TGTGCCAGCAGCCCTCAATACGAGCAGTACTTC
TRBJ2-7 | NA | TRBD1 | TRBV27 | CASSLEDRGEQYF | TGTGCCAGCAGTTTAGAGGACAGGGGCGAGCAGTACTTC
TRBJ2-4 | NA | NA | TRBV28 | CASSLPGAVSKNIQYF | TGTGCCAGCAGTTTACCGGGAGCCGTGTCCAAAAACATTCAGTACTTC
TRBJ1-2 | few | TRBD1 | TRBV7-2 | CASSPGQAGYGYTF | TGTGCCAGCAGCCCAGGACAGGCGGGCTATGGCTACACCTTC
TRBJ1-2 | NA | NA | TRBV28 | CASSLGSFYNYGYTF | TGTGCCAGCAGTCTGGGGTCCTTCTATAACTATGGCTACACCTTC
TRBJ2-5 | NA | NA | TRBV19 | CASSAGQLKETQYF | TGTGCCAGTAGTGCAGGACAGTTAAAAGAGACCCAGTACTTC
TRBJ1-4 | once | NA | TRBV6-5 | CASTIQNGEKLFF | TGTGCCAGCACTATACAAAATGGGGAAAAACTGTTTTTT
TRBJ1-2 | NA | NA | TRBV30 | CAWSGRGGQYNYGYTF | TGTGCCTGGAGCGGTAGGGGAGGGCAGTATAACTATGGCTACACCTTC
TRBJ2-5 | NA | NA | TRBV18 | CASSPPGTIETQYF | TGTGCCAGCTCACCACCAGGGACAATCGAGACCCAGTACTTC
TRBJ1-2 | NA | NA | TRBV7-5 | CARSSPSTESDYGYTF | TGTGCCAGAAGCTCGCCGTCGACAGAGTCGGACTATGGCTACACCTTC
TRBJ2-5 | NA | TRBD2 | TRBV5-6 | CASSQLAGVSQETQYF | TGTGCCAGCAGCCAACTAGCGGGGGTTAGCCAAGAGACCCAGTACTTC
TRBJ1-2 | NA | NA | TRBV30 | CAWRAASYGYTF | TGTGCCTGGAGAGCGGCCTCATATGGCTACACCTTC
TRBJ1-2 | NA | TRBD1 | TRBV28 | CASSYSGGYGYTF | TGTGCCAGCAGTTACTCAGGGGGGTATGGCTACACCTTC
TRBJ1-2 | NA | NA | TRBV2 | CASRPRVNYGYTF | TGTGCCAGCAGGCCCCGGGTCAACTATGGCTACACCTTC
TRBJ2-2 | NA | NA | TRBV28 | CASPAWTGELFF | TGTGCCAGCCCGGCTTGGACCGGGGAGCTGTTTTTT
TRBJ1-4 | NA | TRBD1 | TRBV7-2 | CASSLSRQGGEKLFF | TGTGCCAGCAGCTTAAGTCGACAGGGTGGGGAAAAACTGTTTTTT